This T cell receptor beta chain emerged from a study of T cells expressing NK-cell markers. Each CDR3 protein gets one entry in TCRdb, which reprocessed the 5' RACE reads and gives no DNA. In all, the sample yields 500,000 to 600,000 distinct CDR3 sequences. Note on this clonotype: Its cognate antigen is unknown.

Germline V gives CDR1 SGHRS, CDR2 YFSETQ. This CDR3 spans 16 amino acids. Whole-study findings and limits: For a few donors, these clonotypes were likewise the leading ones in the CD3+CD56-NKG2C+ fraction.

Sequences were obtained from blood T cells: a sorted CD56 or NKG2C T cell subset, CD4+ or CD8+ T cells, or bulk PBMC T cells (not recorded which). This clonotype originated in a man between 18 and 35 years old in good health. This sequence joins TRBV5-1 and TRBJ2-3; the TCRdb call, TRBD2, lacks DNA for checking. This CDR3 is CASSLDARGSTDTQYF.